This TCR beta chain was identified during a study of blood T cell repertoires in COVID-19. Study-level information: The samples span acute and convalescent COVID-19 from the United States, Italy and Spain. Nucleic acid was either cDNA or gDNA, and it came from T cells, B-cell-depleted T cells, or PBMCs.

Participant age was roughly 18 to 100 years, and participants resided in fewer than 25 US areas. Germline V gene lookup returns CDR1 SGHRS and CDR2 YFSETQ. The CDR3 loop spans 14 amino acids. Trimming took 7 bases from V and 5 from J; bases not matched to a gene: 6. Authors' data handling: Reference gene primers were amplified, and this amplification served to estimate nucleated cell counts. TCRdb keeps only in-frame clones here, not all; method: immunoSEQ multiplex PCR. V, J and clone size are taken as reported in that table, and D and trimming were inferred from the DNA itself. Seen here are hundreds of thousands of clones, about nine tenths observed once, and the top ten hold 3.5% to 4%.

This chain uses TRBV5-1 with TRBJ2-5, with 12 bases matching TRBD2. What was sequenced was PBMCs or T cells enriched from blood (not recorded which). The TCR originated in a woman aged 25 to 39 with acute COVID-19. The CDR3 nucleotides are TGCGCCAGCGCTAGCGGGGGGGCCCGGGAGACCCAGTACTTC. Its translation: CASASGGARETQYF.